This T cell receptor beta chain appears in the sequencing data of a study of Graves' ophthalmopathy and Graves' hyperthyroidism. Study background: Cases classed as stable hyperthyroidism had no ophthalmopathy within 18 months of follow-up.

RNA transcripts were the source from which TCR beta CDR3 regions were amplified. HTBI primers were used in a first-round RT-PCR, which preceded a second-round multiplex PCR. TCRdb used MiXCR to reprocess the multiplex PCR reads, holding one entry per CDR3 protein. Of over a million distinct CDR3 sequences listed, less than 45% are singletons. Trimming cost V 3 bases and J 2 bases; bases outside gene matches: 9. In germline, CDR1 is DFQATT, CDR2 SNEGSKA (reference sequence). The CDR3 runs to 15 residues. This clonotype came up a few times. The sequence came from an adult man with Graves' hyperthyroidism. Sequencing was performed on peripheral blood or thyroid tissue (not recorded which). The V call is TRBV20-1, the J call TRBJ2-5; 7 bases match TRBD1. This CDR3 reads CSASGAGTVQETQYF. CDR3 bases: TGCAGTGCTAGTGGCGCCGGGACAGTTCAAGAGACCCAGTACTTC.